This T cell receptor beta chain is drawn from a study of control samples from healthy donors and cancer patients. TCRdb keeps only in-frame clones here, not all; method: immunoSEQ multiplex PCR. The sample gives around 170,000 clones, more than 90% of which show up once; roughly 1.5% is in the top ten. Unmatched junction bases numbered 10, after V lost 3 bases and J lost 6 bases. The CDR3 runs to 14 residues. The germline CDR1 and CDR2 sequences are DFQATT and SNEGSKA (reference sequence). This receptor was obtained from a young man in good health. The sequenced sample consisted of blood. The chain has TRBV20-1 and TRBJ1-1; 7 nucleotides align to TRBD1. The CDR3 loop reads CSASSNRGSAEAFF. CDR3 DNA sequence: TGCAGTGCTAGTAGCAACAGGGGTTCCGCTGAAGCTTTCTTT.